The rows below give T cell receptor beta chains drawn from one sample of a study of shared clonotypes between healthy human individuals. Using immunoSEQ multiplex PCR, the repertoire was profiled, and TCRdb retains in-frame clones only, with some absent. The sample records a few million clones, approximately 94% being singletons. The sequencing input was naive CD4+ T cells sorted from blood. The receptors stem from a man aged 18 to 35 in good health. Both conserved end residues are trimmed from each CDR3. Fields, in order: J gene, V gene, clone size, CDR3 protein. Size values are once, few and many counts, or a class for expanded clones, and some rows have none.

J gene: TRBJ2-3
V gene: TRBV7-8
clone size: NA
CDR3 protein: ASSFEGPDTQY

J gene: TRBJ2-7
V gene: TRBV7-9
clone size: NA
CDR3 protein: ASSPGTETYEQY

J gene: TRBJ2-5
V gene: TRBV11-2
clone size: NA
CDR3 protein: ASSLDRVGRPGETQY

J gene: TRBJ1-5
V gene: TRBV7-2
clone size: few
CDR3 protein: ASSLAETQPQH

J gene: TRBJ2-7
V gene: TRBV19
clone size: NA
CDR3 protein: ASSRTGGYEQY

J gene: TRBJ1-1
V gene: TRBV2
clone size: once
CDR3 protein: ASSGQRGWSTEAF

J gene: TRBJ1-6
V gene: TRBV7-9
clone size: few
CDR3 protein: ASSPTVESPLH

J gene: TRBJ2-7
V gene: TRBV7-6
clone size: NA
CDR3 protein: ASSLGRSSYEQY

J gene: TRBJ2-5
V gene: TRBV5-6
clone size: NA
CDR3 protein: ASSLDLTGVSTETQY

J gene: TRBJ1-2
V gene: TRBV5-6
clone size: NA
CDR3 protein: ASSLGQAQGGGYT

J gene: TRBJ1-5
V gene: TRBV2
clone size: few
CDR3 protein: ASSRQGDSNQPQH

J gene: TRBJ2-1
V gene: TRBV30
clone size: NA
CDR3 protein: AWSVRLQMARGQF

J gene: TRBJ1-1
V gene: TRBV5-1
clone size: NA
CDR3 protein: ASSLSTEMNTEAF

J gene: TRBJ1-4
V gene: TRBV9
clone size: NA
CDR3 protein: ASSVQGSTNEKLF

J gene: TRBJ2-2
V gene: TRBV11-2
clone size: NA
CDR3 protein: ASSLAVPARANTGELF

J gene: TRBJ2-7
V gene: TRBV7-2
clone size: NA
CDR3 protein: ASRERTGFEQY

J gene: TRBJ1-2
V gene: TRBV5-1
clone size: NA
CDR3 protein: ASSLAGANYGYT

J gene: TRBJ2-2
V gene: TRBV7-9
clone size: NA
CDR3 protein: ASSLVAGGTGELF

J gene: TRBJ1-6
V gene: TRBV28
clone size: NA
CDR3 protein: ASSLNDRENSPLH

J gene: TRBJ2-5
V gene: TRBV5-4
clone size: NA
CDR3 protein: ASSLGGAGGQETQY

J gene: TRBJ2-3
V gene: TRBV5-1
clone size: NA
CDR3 protein: ASSGLAGEDTQY

J gene: TRBJ2-7
V gene: TRBV25-1
clone size: NA
CDR3 protein: ASSDPFQYSYEQY

J gene: TRBJ2-3
V gene: TRBV27
clone size: NA
CDR3 protein: ASRKGGADTQY

J gene: TRBJ2-7
V gene: TRBV19
clone size: NA
CDR3 protein: ASSIAGTGVFEQY

J gene: TRBJ1-2
V gene: TRBV6-5
clone size: once
CDR3 protein: ASSYRGTGGYGYT

J gene: TRBJ1-1
V gene: TRBV14
clone size: once
CDR3 protein: ASSQGSSGYTEAF

J gene: TRBJ1-5
V gene: TRBV7-2
clone size: NA
CDR3 protein: ASSLNLESRGSNQPQH

J gene: TRBJ1-2
V gene: TRBV5-5
clone size: NA
CDR3 protein: ASSLGAGQGKGGYT

J gene: TRBJ2-4
V gene: TRBV5-4
clone size: NA
CDR3 protein: ASSLRGVGNIQY